The following is a T cell receptor (beta chain) sequence with its context. Its matching antigen is unknown. Here immunoSEQ multiplex PCR was the method, and the copy in TCRdb shows in-frame clones only, minus some. This sample carries roughly 64,000 clones, around 90% of them seen once, and the ten largest clones take 6.5% to 9.5%. The time point is: cycle 4 day 1 (C4D1), after more than five weeks of nivolumab. Each patient relapsed following autologous stem cell transplantation, and prior brentuximab vedotin exposure differed. The data are from a study of PD-1 blockade in classical Hodgkin lymphoma. Study in general: Administration of nivolumab to patients was at 3 mg/kg intravenously every 2 weeks.

Points from the study as a whole: Reports described newly diagnosed patients as having lower baseline TCR diversity than healthy donors. Excluded were patients who started nivolumab under 1 year after ASCT, a group that had lower diversity.

V shed 5 bases and J shed 2 bases, with 9 bases lying between them. CDR1 is MDHEN, CDR2 SYDVKM, per germline. The CDR3 contains 13 residues. The receptor was derived from a human donor with classical Hodgkin lymphoma. Material: peripheral blood mononuclear cells (PBMCs), obtained before the fourth cycle of nivolumab. The chain recombines TRBV28 with TRBJ2-5; weak D call: TRBD2 (6 bases). The CDR3 sequence: CASSSGQQETQYF. The DNA for the CDR3 is TGTGCCAGCAGTAGCGGGCAACAAGAGACCCAGTACTTC.